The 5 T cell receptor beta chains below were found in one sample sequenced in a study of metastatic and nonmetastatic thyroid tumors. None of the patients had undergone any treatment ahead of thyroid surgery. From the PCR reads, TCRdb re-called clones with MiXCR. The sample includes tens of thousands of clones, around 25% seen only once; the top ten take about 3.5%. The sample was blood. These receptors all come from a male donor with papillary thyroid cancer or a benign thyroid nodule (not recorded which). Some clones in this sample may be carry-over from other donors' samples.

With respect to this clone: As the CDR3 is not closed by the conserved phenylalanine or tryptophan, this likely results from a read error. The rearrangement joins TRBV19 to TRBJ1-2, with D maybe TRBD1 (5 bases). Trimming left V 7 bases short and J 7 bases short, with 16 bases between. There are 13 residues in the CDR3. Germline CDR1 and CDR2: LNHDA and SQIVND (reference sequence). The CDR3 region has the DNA TGTGCCAGTATTGGTGGCGGGGACGGTGGCTACACCCTC. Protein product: CASIGGGDGGYTL.

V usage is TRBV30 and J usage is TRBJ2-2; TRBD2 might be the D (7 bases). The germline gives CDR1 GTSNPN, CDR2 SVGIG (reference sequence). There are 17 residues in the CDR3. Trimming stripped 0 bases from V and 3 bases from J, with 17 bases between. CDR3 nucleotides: TGTGCCTGGAGTGTTGGGAGGGGGAGGTCCTACACCGGGGAGCTGTTTTTT. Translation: CAWSVGRGRSYTGELFF.

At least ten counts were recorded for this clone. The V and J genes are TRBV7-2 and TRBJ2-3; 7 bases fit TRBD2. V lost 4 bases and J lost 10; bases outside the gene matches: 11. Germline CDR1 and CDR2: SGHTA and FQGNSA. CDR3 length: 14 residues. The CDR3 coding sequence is TGTGCCAGCAGCTACCCCACCCGGGACTACTCGCAGTATTTT. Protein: CASSYPTRDYSQYF.

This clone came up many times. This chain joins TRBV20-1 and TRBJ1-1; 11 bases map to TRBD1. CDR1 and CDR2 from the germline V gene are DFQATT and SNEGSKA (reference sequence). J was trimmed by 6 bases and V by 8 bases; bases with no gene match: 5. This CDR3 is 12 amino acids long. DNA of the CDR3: TGCAGTACCGGGACAGGGGGTTCTGAAGCTTTCTTT. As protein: CSTGTGGSEAFF.

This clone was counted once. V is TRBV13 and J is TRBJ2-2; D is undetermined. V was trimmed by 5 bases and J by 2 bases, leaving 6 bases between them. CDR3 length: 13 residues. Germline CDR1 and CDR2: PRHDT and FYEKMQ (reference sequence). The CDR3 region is CASSLRNTGELFF. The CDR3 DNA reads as TGTGCCAGCAGCCTCCGTAACACCGGGGAGCTGTTTTTT.